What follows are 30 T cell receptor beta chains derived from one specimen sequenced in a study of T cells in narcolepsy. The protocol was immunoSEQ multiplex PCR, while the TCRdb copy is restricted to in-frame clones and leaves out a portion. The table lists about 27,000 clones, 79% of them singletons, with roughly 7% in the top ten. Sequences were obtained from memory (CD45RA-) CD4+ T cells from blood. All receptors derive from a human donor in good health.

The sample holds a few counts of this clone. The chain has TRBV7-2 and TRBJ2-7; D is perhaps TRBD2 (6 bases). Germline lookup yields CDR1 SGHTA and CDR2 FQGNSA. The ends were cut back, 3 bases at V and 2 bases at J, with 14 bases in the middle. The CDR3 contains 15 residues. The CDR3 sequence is CASSFSGLGPYEQYF. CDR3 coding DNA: TGTGCCAGCAGCTTTTCGGGACTGGGCCCCTACGAGCAGTACTTC.

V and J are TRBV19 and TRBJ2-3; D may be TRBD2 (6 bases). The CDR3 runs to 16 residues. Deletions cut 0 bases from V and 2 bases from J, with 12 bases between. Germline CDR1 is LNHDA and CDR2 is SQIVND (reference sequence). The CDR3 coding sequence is TGTGCCAGTAGTATAGATGGTAGCGGCAACACAGATACGCAGTATTTT. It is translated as CASSIDGSGNTDTQYF.

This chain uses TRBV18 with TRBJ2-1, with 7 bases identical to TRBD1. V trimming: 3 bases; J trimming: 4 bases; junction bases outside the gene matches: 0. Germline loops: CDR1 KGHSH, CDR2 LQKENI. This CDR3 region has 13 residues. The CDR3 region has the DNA TGTGCCAGCTCACCGGGACAGTACAATGAGCAGTTCTTC. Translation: CASSPGQYNEQFF. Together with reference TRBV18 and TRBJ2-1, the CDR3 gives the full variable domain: NAGVMQNPRHLVRRRGQEARLRCSPMKGHSHVYWYRQLPEEGLKFMVYLQKENIIDESGMPKERFSAEFPKEGPSILRIQQVVRGDSAAYFCASSPGQYNEQFFGPGTRLTVL.

The CDR3 is CASSFDRTKAFF. The CDR3 nucleotides are TGTGCCAGCAGCTTTGACAGAACCAAAGCTTTCTTT. The chain joins TRBV11-2 to TRBJ1-1; perhaps TRBD1 as D (5 bases). This CDR3 comprises 12 residues. Germline assignment: CDR1 SGHAT and CDR2 FQNNGV. Trimming took 3 bases from V and 9 from J, leaving 11 bases between them.

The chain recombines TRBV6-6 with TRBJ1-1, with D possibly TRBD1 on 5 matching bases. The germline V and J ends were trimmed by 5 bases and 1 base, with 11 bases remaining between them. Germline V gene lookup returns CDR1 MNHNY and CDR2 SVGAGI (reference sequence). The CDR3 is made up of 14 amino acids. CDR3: CASSQGGGNTEAFF. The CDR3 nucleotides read TGTGCCAGCAGTCAAGGTGGGGGGAACACTGAAGCTTTCTTT.

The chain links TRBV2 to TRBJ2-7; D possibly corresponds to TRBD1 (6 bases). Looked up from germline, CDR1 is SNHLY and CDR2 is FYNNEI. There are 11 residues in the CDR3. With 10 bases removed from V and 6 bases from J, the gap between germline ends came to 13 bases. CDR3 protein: CATSRGPEQYF. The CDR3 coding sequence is TGTGCCACTTCCAGGGGTCCCGAGCAGTACTTC.

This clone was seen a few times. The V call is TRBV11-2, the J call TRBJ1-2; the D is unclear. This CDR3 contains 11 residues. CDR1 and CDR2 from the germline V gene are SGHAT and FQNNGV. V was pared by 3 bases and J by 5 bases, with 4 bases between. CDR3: CASSFRYGYTF. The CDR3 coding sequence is TGTGCCAGCAGCTTCCGATATGGCTACACCTTC.

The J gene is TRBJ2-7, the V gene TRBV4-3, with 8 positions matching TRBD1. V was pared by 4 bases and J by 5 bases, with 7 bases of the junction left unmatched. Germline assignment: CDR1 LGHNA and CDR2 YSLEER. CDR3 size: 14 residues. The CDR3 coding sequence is TGCGCCAGCAGCCTTCAGGGGGCTACCGACGAGCAGTACTTC. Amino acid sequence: CASSLQGATDEQYF.

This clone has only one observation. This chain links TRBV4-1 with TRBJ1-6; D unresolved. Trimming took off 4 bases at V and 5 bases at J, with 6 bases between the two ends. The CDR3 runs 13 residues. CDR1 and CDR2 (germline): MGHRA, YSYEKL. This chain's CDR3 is CASSPINNSPLHF. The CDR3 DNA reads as TGCGCCAGCAGCCCTATTAATAATTCACCCCTCCACTTT.

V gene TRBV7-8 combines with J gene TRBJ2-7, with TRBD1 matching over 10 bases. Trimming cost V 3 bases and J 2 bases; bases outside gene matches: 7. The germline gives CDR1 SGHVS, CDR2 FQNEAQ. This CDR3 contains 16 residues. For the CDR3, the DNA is TGTGCCAGCAGCTTTGGACAGGGGGGCCGGACCTACGAGCAGTACTTC. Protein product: CASSFGQGGRTYEQYF. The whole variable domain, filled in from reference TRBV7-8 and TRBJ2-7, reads GAGVSQSPRYKVAKRGQDVALRCDPISGHVSLFWYQQALGQGPEFLTYFQNEAQLDKSGLPSDRFFAERPEGSVSTLKIQRTQQEDSAVYLCASSFGQGGRTYEQYFGPGTRLTVT.

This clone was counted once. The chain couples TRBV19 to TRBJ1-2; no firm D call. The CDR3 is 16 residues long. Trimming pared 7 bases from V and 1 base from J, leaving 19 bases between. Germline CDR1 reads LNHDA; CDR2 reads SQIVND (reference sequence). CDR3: CASTLKSPGINYGYTF. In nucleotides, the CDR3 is TGTGCCAGTACCCTCAAATCCCCGGGGATTAACTATGGCTACACCTTC.

CDR3 amino acids: CATSRYEANYGYTF. The CDR3 DNA is TGTGCCACCAGCAGATACGAAGCGAACTATGGCTACACCTTC. V usage is TRBV15 and J usage is TRBJ1-2; D is unresolved. The germline V and J ends were trimmed by 2 bases and 2 bases, with 9 bases remaining between them. Per the germline V gene, CDR1 is LNHNV and CDR2 is YYDKDF (reference sequence). CDR3 length: 14 residues.

The CDR3 DNA is TGTGCCAGCAGCTTGCGAAACGGGAGCCCAGAGACCCAGTACTTC. Amino acid sequence: CASSLRNGSPETQYF. The J gene is TRBJ2-5, the V gene TRBV7-6; maybe TRBD2 (6 bases). CDR1 is SGHVS and CDR2 is FNYEAQ in the germline V gene. CDR3 length: 15 amino acids. The V end lost 3 bases, the J end lost 4 bases, and 15 bases lay between the germline ends.

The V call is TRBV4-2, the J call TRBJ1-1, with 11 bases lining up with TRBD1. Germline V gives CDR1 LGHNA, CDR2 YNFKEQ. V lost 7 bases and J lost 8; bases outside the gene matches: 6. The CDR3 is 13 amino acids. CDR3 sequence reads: CASIGQGAVEAFF. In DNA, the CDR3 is TGTGCCAGCATCGGACAGGGGGCTGTCGAAGCTTTCTTT.

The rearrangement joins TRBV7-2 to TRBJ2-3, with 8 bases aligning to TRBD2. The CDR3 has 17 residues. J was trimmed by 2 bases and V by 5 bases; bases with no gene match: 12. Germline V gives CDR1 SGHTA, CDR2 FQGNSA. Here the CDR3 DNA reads TGTGCCAGCAGCCCTTCGGGACCGGGGGGGTACACAGATACGCAGTATTTT. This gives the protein CASSPSGPGGYTDTQYF.

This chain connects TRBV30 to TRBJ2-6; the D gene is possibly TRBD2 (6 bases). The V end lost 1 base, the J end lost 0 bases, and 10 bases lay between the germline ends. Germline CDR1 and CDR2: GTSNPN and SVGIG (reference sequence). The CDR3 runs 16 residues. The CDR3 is CAWSGRGDSGANVLTF. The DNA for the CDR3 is TGTGCCTGGAGTGGTCGCGGGGACTCTGGGGCCAACGTCCTGACTTTC.

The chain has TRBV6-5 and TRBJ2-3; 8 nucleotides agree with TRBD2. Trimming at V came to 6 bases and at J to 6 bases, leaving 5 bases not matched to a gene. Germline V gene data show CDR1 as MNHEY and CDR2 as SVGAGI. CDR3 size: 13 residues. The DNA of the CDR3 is TGTGCCAGCAGGAAGACTAGCGCCGATACGCAGTATTTT. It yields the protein CASRKTSADTQYF.

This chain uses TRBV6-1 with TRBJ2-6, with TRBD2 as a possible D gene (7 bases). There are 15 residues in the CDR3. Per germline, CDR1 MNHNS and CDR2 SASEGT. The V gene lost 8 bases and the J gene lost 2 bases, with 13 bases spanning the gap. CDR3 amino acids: CASALGGAGANVLTF. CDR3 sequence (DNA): TGTGCCAGCGCCTTAGGGGGGGCTGGGGCCAACGTCCTGACTTTC.

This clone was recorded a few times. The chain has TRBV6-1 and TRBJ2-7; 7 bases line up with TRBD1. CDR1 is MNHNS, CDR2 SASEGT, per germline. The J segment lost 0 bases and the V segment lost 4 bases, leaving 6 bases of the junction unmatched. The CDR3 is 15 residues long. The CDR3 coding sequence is TGTGCCAGCAGTGGCCCACAGGGGAGCTCCTACGAGCAGTACTTC. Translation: CASSGPQGSSYEQYF.

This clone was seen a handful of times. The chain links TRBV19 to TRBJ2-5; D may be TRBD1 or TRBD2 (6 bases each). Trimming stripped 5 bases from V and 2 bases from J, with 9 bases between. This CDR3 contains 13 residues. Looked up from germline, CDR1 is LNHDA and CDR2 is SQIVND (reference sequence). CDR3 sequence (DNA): TGTGCCAGTAGTCGAGGGGGGCAAGAGACCCAGTACTTC. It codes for CASSRGGQETQYF.

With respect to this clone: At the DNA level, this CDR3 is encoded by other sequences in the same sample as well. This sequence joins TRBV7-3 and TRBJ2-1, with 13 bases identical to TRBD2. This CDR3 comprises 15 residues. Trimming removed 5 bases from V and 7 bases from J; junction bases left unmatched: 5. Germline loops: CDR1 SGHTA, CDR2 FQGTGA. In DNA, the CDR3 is TGTGCCAGCAGCAGGACTAGCGGGAGAAGGAATGAGCAGTTCTTC. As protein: CASSRTSGRRNEQFF.

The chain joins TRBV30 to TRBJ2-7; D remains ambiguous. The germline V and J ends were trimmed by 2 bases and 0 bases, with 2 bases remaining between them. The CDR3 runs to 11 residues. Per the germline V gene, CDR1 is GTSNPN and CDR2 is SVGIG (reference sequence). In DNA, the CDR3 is TGTGCCTGGAGTTCCTCCTACGAGCAGTACTTC. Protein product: CAWSSSYEQYF. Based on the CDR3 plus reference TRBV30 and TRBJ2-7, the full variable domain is SQTIHQWPATLVQPVGSPLSLECTVEGTSNPNLYWYRQAAGRGLQLLFYSVGIGQISSEVPQNLSASRPQDRQFILSSKKLLLSDSGFYLCAWSSSYEQYFGPGTRLTVT.

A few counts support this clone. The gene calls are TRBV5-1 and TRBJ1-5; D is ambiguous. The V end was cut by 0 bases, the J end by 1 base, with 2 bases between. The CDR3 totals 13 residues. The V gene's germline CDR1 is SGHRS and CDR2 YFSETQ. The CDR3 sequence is CASSLDSNQPQHF. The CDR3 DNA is TGCGCCAGCAGCTTGGACAGCAATCAGCCCCAGCATTTT.

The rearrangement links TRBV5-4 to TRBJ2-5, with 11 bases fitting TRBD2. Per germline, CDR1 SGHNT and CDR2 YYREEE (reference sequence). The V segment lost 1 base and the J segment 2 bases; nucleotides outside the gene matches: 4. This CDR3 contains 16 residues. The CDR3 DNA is TGTGCCAGCAGCTTGCCGGGACTAGCGGATCAAGAGACCCAGTACTTC. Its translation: CASSLPGLADQETQYF.

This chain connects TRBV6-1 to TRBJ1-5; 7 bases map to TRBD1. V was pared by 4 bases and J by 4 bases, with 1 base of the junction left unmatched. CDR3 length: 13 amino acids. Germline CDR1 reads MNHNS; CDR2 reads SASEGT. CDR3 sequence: CASSGTGNQPQHF. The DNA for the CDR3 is TGTGCCAGCAGTGGGACAGGAAATCAGCCCCAGCATTTT.

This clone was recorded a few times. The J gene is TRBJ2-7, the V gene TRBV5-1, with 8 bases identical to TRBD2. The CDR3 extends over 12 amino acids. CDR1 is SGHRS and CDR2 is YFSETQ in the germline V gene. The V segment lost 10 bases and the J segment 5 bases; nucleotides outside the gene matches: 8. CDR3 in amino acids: CAGGGRCDEQYF. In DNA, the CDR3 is TGCGCCGGCGGGGGGAGGTGTGACGAGCAGTACTTC.

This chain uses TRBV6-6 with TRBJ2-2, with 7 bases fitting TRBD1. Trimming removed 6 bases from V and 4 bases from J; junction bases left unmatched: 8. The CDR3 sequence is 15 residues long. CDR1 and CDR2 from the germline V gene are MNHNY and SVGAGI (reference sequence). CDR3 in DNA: TGTGCCAGCAGATCTCGGGACAGTCGCACCGGGGAGCTGTTTTTT. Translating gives CASRSRDSRTGELFF.

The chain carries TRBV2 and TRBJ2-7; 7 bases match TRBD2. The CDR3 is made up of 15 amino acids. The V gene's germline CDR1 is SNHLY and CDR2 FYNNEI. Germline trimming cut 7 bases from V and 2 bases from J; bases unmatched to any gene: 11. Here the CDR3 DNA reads TGTGCCAGCAAGAGGGGAGGGGCGGGGACCTACGAGCAGTACTTC. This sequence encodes CASKRGGAGTYEQYF.

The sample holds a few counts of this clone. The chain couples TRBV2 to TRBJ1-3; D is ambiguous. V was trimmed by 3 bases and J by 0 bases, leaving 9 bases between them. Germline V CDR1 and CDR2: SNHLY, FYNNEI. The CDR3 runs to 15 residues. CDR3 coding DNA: TGTGCCAGCAGTGAGTGGGCACGCTCTGGAAACACCATATATTTT. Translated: CASSEWARSGNTIYF.

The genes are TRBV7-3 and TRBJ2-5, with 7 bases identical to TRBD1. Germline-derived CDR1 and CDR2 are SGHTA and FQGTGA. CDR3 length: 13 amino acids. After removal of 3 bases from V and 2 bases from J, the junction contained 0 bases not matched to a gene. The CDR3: CASSLGQQETQYF. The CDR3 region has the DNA TGTGCCAGCAGCTTGGGACAGCAAGAGACCCAGTACTTC.